This record concerns one TCR beta chain sequence. This receptor's antigen is unknown. The input lacks base qualities; no much larger clone sits a single base away. The data derive from a study of blood T cell repertoires in COVID-19 (dated by TCRdb to about 2020). With respect to the entire study: Samples covering the acute and convalescent phases of COVID-19 were provided by collaborators in the United States, Italy and Spain. The material from the prospective study consisted of cDNA or gDNA derived from T cells, B-cell-depleted T cells, or PBMCs. The sample metadata nearly always contained a de-identified subject ID, COVID-19 status, age in years and sex. The repertoires were released in a freely available public database meant as a resource for research on the immune response to SARS-CoV-2. HLA class I and class II types, where available, came from metadata supplied by the sample provider rather than from assay-based typing. The dataset comprised deeply sampled blood TCRbeta repertoires from subjects exposed to, actively infected with, or recovered from COVID-19. The samples were drawn from the first 160 participants of the ongoing ImmuneRACE study and from 1,200 or so subjects provided by 6 global collaborators.

The immunoSEQ Assay, a bias-controlled multiplex PCR, was used to amplify TCRbeta CDR3 regions from genomic DNA. On the authors' methods: The number of nucleated cells in each sample was estimated by amplification of reference gene primers within the assay. Sequence reads were collapsed and filtered to measure the absolute abundance of every unique TCRbeta CDR3 rearrangement. For each sample, productive Simpson clonality was calculated by taking the square root of Simpson's diversity index across productive rearrangements. Sourced from immuneACCESS, this table was stored by TCRdb with only in-frame sequences that have V and J called. A share of the clones is absent; for the studies checked, an unresolved V gene accounts for under half, and the remainder has no known explanation. The V and J calls and clone size are taken from that table; D and trimming were inferred from the DNA. The sample table shows approximately 140,000 clones, and around 89% are seen once. 1.2% of the sample lies in the top ten.

Beyond this particular receptor, the publication reports: How much clinical and demographic metadata was included differed by source and by participant, and the metadata was provided uncurated.

Participants in the prospective study were aged 18 to 89 years, lived in 24 United States geographic areas, and enrolled through a virtual design. Cohort assignment in the prospective study relied on participant-reported clinical history from a screening survey and a study questionnaire. In the prospective study, whole blood, serum and a nasopharyngeal or oropharyngeal swab were collected from each participant by mobile phlebotomists. Participants in the prospective study had the option to provide additional blood draws and questionnaires over a 2-month period. Before DNA extraction, prospective study blood samples were shipped either frozen or at room temperature. Trimming leaves V shorter by 3 bases and J shorter by 1 base, with the junction holding 3 bases beyond the gene matches. Per the germline V gene, SGHRS is the CDR1 and YFSETQ is the CDR2. The CDR3 goes from the cysteine to the phenylalanine over 14 residues. Of all the DNA, just the CDR3 is kept, 42 bases in frame from base 1.

This TCR was sampled from a woman in her thirties with acute COVID-19. Here the chain combines TRBV5-1 and TRBJ2-5; TRBD1 agrees with 7 junctional bases. Sequencing was done on a sample of PBMCs or T cells enriched from blood (not recorded which). CDR3 sequence: CASSWDSSQETQYF. The DNA is as follows: TGCGCCAGCAGCTGGGACAGCTCCCAAGAGACCCAGTACTTC.